Listed below are T cell receptor beta chains from one sample, sequenced in a study of blood T cell repertoires in COVID-19. The data were produced by immunoSEQ multiplex PCR, yet TCRdb's version contains in-frame clones alone and is incomplete. The table has around 150,000 clones, over 80% seen once; the top ten hold more than 7%. Sequenced input: peripheral blood. All receptors derive from a woman older than 75 with active or convalescent COVID-19. Each CDR3 is given with its conserved first and last residue. The D gene is left open where the match is weak. Clone size is not always given. Where it is, it says once, few, many or a class for expanded clones.

clone_size,v_call,d_call,j_call,cdr3_aa,cdr3_nt
-,TRBV11-2,TRBD2,TRBJ2-7,CASSLRGGAYEQYF,TGTGCCAGCAGCTTGCGGGGGGGGGCGTACGAGCAGTACTTC
-,TRBV7-8,-,TRBJ1-2,CASSPATGSYTF,TGTGCCAGCAGCCCTGCTACAGGGAGCTACACCTTC
-,TRBV27,-,TRBJ1-6,CASSGSDSRNSPLHF,TGTGCCAGCAGTGGATCGGACAGTAGAAATTCACCCCTCCACTTT
once,TRBV4-1,-,TRBJ1-1,CASSHRPDNAEAFF,TGCGCCAGCAGCCATAGACCGGACAACGCTGAAGCTTTCTTT
few,TRBV7-2,TRBD1,TRBJ1-1,CASTPDRVVYRTEAFF,TGTGCCAGCACCCCGGACAGGGTTGTATATCGGACTGAAGCTTTCTTT
-,TRBV27,TRBD1,TRBJ1-4,CASSLSLTGGESEKLFF,TGTGCCAGCAGTTTATCCCTCACAGGGGGAGAGTCTGAAAAACTGTTTTTT
-,TRBV19,-,TRBJ1-5,CASSIEAAQGDQPQHF,TGTGCCAGTAGTATAGAGGCGGCACAGGGAGATCAGCCCCAGCATTTT
-,TRBV12-3/TRBV12-4,-,TRBJ1-1,CASGKQGNTEAFF,TGTGCCAGCGGCAAACAGGGGAACACTGAAGCTTTCTTT
-,TRBV13,-,TRBJ1-3,CASSLQGYGFSGNTIYF,TGTGCCAGCAGCTTACAGGGCTACGGGTTCTCTGGAAACACCATATATTTT
-,TRBV12-3/TRBV12-4,TRBD2,TRBJ2-7,CASSFGRGEQYF,TGTGCCAGCAGTTTTGGGCGGGGGGAGCAGTACTTC
-,TRBV29-1,TRBD1,TRBJ2-7,CSVGTGGPYEQYF,TGCAGCGTTGGGACAGGGGGCCCCTACGAGCAGTACTTC
-,TRBV9,-,TRBJ1-1,CASSGAGGTDTEAFF,TGTGCCAGCAGCGGGGCGGGGGGAACGGACACTGAAGCTTTCTTT
-,TRBV7-2,TRBD1,TRBJ1-5,CASSYLGQGNQPQHF,TGTGCCAGCAGCTACCTGGGACAGGGTAATCAGCCCCAGCATTTT
-,TRBV9,-,TRBJ1-2,CASSDFRGDGYTF,TGTGCCAGCAGCGATTTCCGGGGAGATGGCTACACCTTC
-,TRBV5-5,-,TRBJ1-5,CASSLARDASNQPQHF,TGTGCCAGCAGCCTGGCCAGGGATGCGAGCAATCAGCCCCAGCATTTT
once,TRBV7-9,-,TRBJ1-6,CASSLDGAPWDSPLHF,TGTGCCAGCAGCTTAGATGGGGCCCCCTGGGATTCACCCCTCCACTTT
-,TRBV6-1,-,TRBJ1-1,CASSEMNSEAFF,TGTGCCAGCAGTGAAATGAACAGTGAAGCTTTCTTT
-,TRBV7-9,-,TRBJ2-2,CASSLARGAAGELFF,TGTGCCAGCAGCTTAGCTCGGGGGGCAGCCGGGGAGCTGTTTTTT
-,TRBV5-1,TRBD1,TRBJ1-1,CASSTGTALNTEAFF,TGCGCCAGCAGCACAGGGACAGCCTTGAACACTGAAGCTTTCTTT
-,TRBV18,-,TRBJ1-2,CASSPETAIAGYTF,TGTGCCAGCTCACCTGAGACAGCAATAGCTGGCTACACCTTC
-,TRBV6-2/TRBV6-3,TRBD1,TRBJ1-1,CASSYAGGNTEAFF,TGTGCCAGCAGTTACGCAGGGGGGAACACTGAAGCTTTCTTT
few,TRBV4-3,-,TRBJ1-2,CASSQELYLGYTF,TGCGCCAGCAGCCAAGAGTTGTATCTCGGCTACACCTTC